This note documents a single TCR beta chain sequence. The antigen is not known. The entry originates in a study of identical twins. Findings of the study overall: Abundant beta clonotypes from cord blood had fewer insertions, unlike memory repertoires, which showed none.

TCRdb reprocessed the 5' RACE reads with MiXCR, giving one entry per CDR3 protein. Here the sample spans some 440,000 distinct CDR3 sequences, more than 20% being singletons. V was shortened by 5 bases and J by 4 bases, with 11 bases between the two germline ends. CDR3 length equals 13 residues. Germline lookup yields CDR1 SGHAT and CDR2 FQNNGV. The data were also submitted as part of a second study, on T cells expressing NK-cell markers. That source adds: According to the study, TCR beta repertoires originated from sorted CD3+CD56+NKG2C+, CD3+CD56+NKG2C- and CD3+CD56-NKG2C+ T cells.

The rearrangement joins TRBV11-2 to TRBJ1-2, with a tentative D call TRBD1 (5 bases). Sequenced sample: CD4+ T cells sorted from blood. This receptor was taken from a young woman in good health. In DNA, the CDR3 is TGTGCCAGCAGCCCCTGGGGGGGCTATGGCTACACCTTC. It encodes CASSPWGGYGYTF.